The clone carrying this TCR beta chain was seen a handful of times. Its antigen is undetermined. This entry belongs to a study of cytomegalovirus exposure and HLA in healthy donors. In the PCR, 60 Vbeta and 13 Jbeta primers were used. Sequencing was performed with immunoSEQ multiplex PCR; in TCRdb, only in-frame clones are kept and a portion is missing. The table shows over 130,000 clones, with 76% occurring only once. Nominal health characterized the donors when sampled, though unrecorded immune exposures were likely. The CDR3 covers 10 residues. The germline V gene has CDR1 DFQATT and CDR2 SNEGSKA (reference sequence). Trimming removed 7 bases at V and 7 bases at J, with 10 bases between. General study points: TCR association rates varied by HLA locus in a later analysis, with DRB1 highest and HLA-C lowest. Reports indicate that TCR beta sequences accurately predicted the HLA-A and HLA-B alleles of most subjects. Later findings reportedly placed an Asian-associated ancestry cluster below the roughly 700-donor mean for N-insertions.

Input material: PBMCs. This sequence was found in a man between 40 and 49 years old in good health and CMV-seronegative. The chain employs TRBV20-1 and TRBJ1-2, with D uncertain. The CDR3 loop is CSVEKSGYTF. The CDR3 coding sequence is TGCAGTGTAGAGAAGAGTGGCTACACCTTC.